This T cell receptor beta chain is drawn from a study of shared clonotypes between healthy human individuals. The CDR3 spans 14 residues. CDR1 and CDR2 from the germline V gene are SEHNR and FQNEAQ (reference sequence). Trimming at V came to 5 bases and at J to 4 bases, leaving 7 bases not matched to a gene. Naive CD8 cells were CD45RO-negative, positively selected for CCR7, excluding terminally differentiated effector memory CD45RA+ cells. TCRdb's copy holds only in-frame clones and misses some; the assay was immunoSEQ multiplex PCR. The table has some 630,000 clones, approximately 96% seen once; the top ten hold more than 0.085%. Study-level findings and limits: Against clonotypes common to all four donors, non-shared ones had lower generation probabilities.

In regard to this clone: Its antigen is unidentified.

V gene TRBV7-9 combines with J gene TRBJ2-5; 7 bases align to TRBD2. This sequence was found in a woman in her twenties or thirties in good health. The sample taken for sequencing was naive CD8+ T cells sorted from blood. CDR3 sequence reads: CASSSTSAAETQYF. Written as DNA, the CDR3 is TGTGCCAGCAGCAGTACTAGCGCGGCAGAGACCCAGTACTTC. Variable domain in full (rest from reference TRBV7-9 and TRBJ2-5): DTGVSQNPRHKITKRGQNVTFRCDPISEHNRLYWYRQTLGQGPEFLTYFQNEAQLEKSRLLSDRFSAERPKGSFSTLEIQRTEQGDSAMYLCASSSTSAAETQYFGPGTRLLVL.